The 2 T cell receptor beta chains reported below all come from one sample, sequenced in a study of blood T cells in healthy people across ages. It was with a sample-barcoded 5' primer and a J-beta primer mix that a second PCR of about 6 to 12 cycles was run. TCRdb analysed the 5' RACE reads with MiXCR anew, one entry per CDR3 protein. Among about 1.1 million distinct CDR3 sequences, approximately 38% were seen once, and the ten largest hold under 15%. Sequenced input: blood. These receptors were collected from a man younger than 35 in good health.

This clonotype was counted between two and nine times. This chain links TRBV12-3 or TRBV12-4 with TRBJ1-5, with 7 nucleotides matching TRBD1. The CDR3 contains 16 residues. Germline trimming cut 0 bases from V and 0 bases from J; bases unmatched to any gene: 2. The CDR3 DNA reads as TGTGCCAGCAGTTTAGCCTACAGGGGTAGCAATCAGCCCCAGCATTTT. Translating it yields CASSLAYRGSNQPQHF.

This clonotype was seen more than once but under ten times. The genes are TRBV7-6 and TRBJ2-1, with unresolved D. Trimming pared 2 bases from V and 3 bases from J, leaving 11 bases between. Germline CDR1 reads SGHVS; CDR2 reads FNYEAQ. CDR3 length equals 15 residues. The CDR3 loop is CASSLLSGGYNEQFF. CDR3 in DNA: TGTGCCAGCAGCTTACTTTCAGGTGGCTACAATGAGCAGTTCTTC.